This T cell receptor (beta chain) was sequenced in a study of T cell repertoires in ileal Crohn's disease. V dropped 1 base and J dropped 1; count of bases not matched to a gene: 0. Germline V lookup: CDR1 LGHNT, CDR2 FRNRAP. The CDR3 has 15 amino acids. TCRdb keeps only in-frame clones here, not all; method: immunoSEQ multiplex PCR. The sample consists of about 8,400 clones, around 81% of them appearing once. The material sequenced was ileal tissue. This chain connects TRBV12-5 to TRBJ2-5; 10 nucleotides agree with TRBD1. The TCR comes from an adult with Crohn's disease. The CDR3 DNA reads TGTGCTAGTGGTTTGGGGACAGGGGGCCAAGAGACCCAGTACTTC. Translation: CASGLGTGGQETQYF.